These 11 T cell receptor beta chains were all obtained from the same sample, sequenced in a study of blood T cell repertoires in COVID-19 (dated by TCRdb to about 2020). The protocol used for the library was the immunoSEQ multiplex PCR assay. The source is immuneACCESS, and TCRdb retained only in-frame sequences with V and J called. Part of the clones is not carried over; for the studies checked, unresolved V genes explain less than half of this, and the remainder is unexplained. Counted in this sample were 200,000 to 250,000 clones; 83% of them appeared once. The ten largest clones take up about 1.3% of the sample. Specimen: peripheral blood. The receptors originated from a woman in her 30s with COVID-19, enrolled during active disease.

This clone was seen a single time. The chain has TRBV28 and TRBJ2-1; 8 bases line up with TRBD2. The CDR3 is 16 amino acids. After removal of 3 bases from V and 3 bases from J, the junction contained 7 bases not matched to a gene. Germline V gene data show CDR1 as MDHEN and CDR2 as SYDVKM. CDR3 sequence reads: CASSFYRRGVYNEQFF. The DNA of the CDR3 is TGTGCCAGCAGTTTTTATCGGCGGGGGGTCTACAATGAGCAGTTCTTC.

In its sample, this clone was seen once. V is TRBV5-1 and J is TRBJ2-7, with 11 nucleotides matching TRBD2. The CDR3 runs to 18 residues. Germline V gene sequence: CDR1 SGHRS, CDR2 YFSETQ. Unmatched junction bases numbered 12, after V lost 2 bases and J lost 2 bases. The CDR3 loop is CASSFGASGGPRAYEQYF. DNA of the CDR3: TGCGCCAGCAGCTTCGGGGCTAGCGGGGGGCCCAGAGCCTACGAGCAGTACTTC.

The chain recombines TRBV5-6 with TRBJ1-1; unclear D gene. This CDR3 comprises 12 residues. The V end was cut by 1 base, the J end by 12 bases, with 13 bases between. Per germline, CDR1 SGHDT and CDR2 YYEEEE. CDR3 in DNA: TGTGCCAGCAGCTTGAACTGGCAGGAAACTTTCTTT. The encoded protein is CASSLNWQETFF.

This chain links TRBV27 with TRBJ2-1; TRBD2 is a possible D gene (5 bases). The CDR3 contains 16 residues. The V and J ends lost 5 bases and 5 bases respectively, with 19 bases between them. Looked up from germline, CDR1 is MNHEY and CDR2 is SMNVEV (reference sequence). Written as DNA, the CDR3 is TGTGCCAGCAGTCCTACGCCTAGGCTAGCAGACAATGAGCAGTTCTTC. Protein: CASSPTPRLADNEQFF.

The chain carries TRBV12-3 or TRBV12-4 and TRBJ1-2; D is unclear. CDR3 size: 11 residues. V was pared by 4 bases and J by 2 bases, with 2 bases between. CDR3 DNA: TGTGCCAGCAGTTCAAACTATGGCTACACCTTC. The encoded protein is CASSSNYGYTF.

This clone appeared a few times. The chain has TRBV10-3 and TRBJ2-5; a weak D match, TRBD2 (5 bases). The V end lost 4 bases, the J end lost 2 bases, and 14 bases lay between the germline ends. Germline-derived CDR1 and CDR2 are ENHRY and SYGVKD. The CDR3 spans 15 residues. CDR3 residues: CAISGASWEQETQYF. Here the CDR3 DNA reads TGTGCCATCAGTGGTGCTAGCTGGGAACAAGAGACCCAGTACTTC.

The chain combines TRBV7-3 with TRBJ2-2; 9 nucleotides agree with TRBD1. The ends lost 5 bases at V and 5 bases at J; junction bases unmatched: 6. This CDR3 region has 15 residues. Germline loops: CDR1 SGHTA, CDR2 FQGTGA. CDR3 sequence: CASSLGTGRTGELFF. The DNA of the CDR3 is TGTGCCAGCAGCCTAGGGACAGGGAGGACCGGGGAGCTGTTTTTT. The full variable domain, completed using reference TRBV7-3 and TRBJ2-2, is GAGVSQTPSNKVTEKGKYVELRCDPISGHTALYWYRQSLGQGPEFLIYFQGTGAADDSGLPNDRFFAVRPEGSVSTLKIQRTERGDSAVYLCASSLGTGRTGELFFGEGSRLTVL.

The gene calls are TRBV5-4 and TRBJ1-1, with D unresolved. CDR3 length equals 14 residues. The V and J ends lost 0 bases and 1 base respectively, with 7 bases between them. CDR1 is SGHNT, CDR2 YYREEE, per germline (reference sequence). CDR3 bases: TGTGCCAGCAGCTTGGAACAACGGAACACTGAAGCTTTCTTT. This codes for CASSLEQRNTEAFF. Based on the CDR3 plus reference TRBV5-4 and TRBJ1-1, the full variable domain is ETGVTQSPTHLIKTRGQQVTLRCSSQSGHNTVSWYQQALGQGPQFIFQYYREEENGRGNFPPRFSGLQFPNYSSELNVNALELDDSALYLCASSLEQRNTEAFFGQGTRLTVV.

This clone has only one observation. The gene calls are TRBV7-5 and TRBJ2-1; no DNA check was done on the table's D call, TRBD1. TRBV7-5 is a pseudogene segment. The CDR3 runs to 16 residues. The CDR3 spells CVRSLASQGKGNEQFF. The CDR3 region has the DNA TGTGTCAGAAGCTTAGCCTCGCAGGGGAAGGGGAATGAGCAGTTCTTC.

This clone has a single count. The chain uses TRBV10-3 and TRBJ2-7; D might be TRBD2 (6 bases). The germline V and J ends were trimmed by 10 bases and 2 bases, with 21 bases remaining between them. Germline CDR1 and CDR2: ENHRY and SYGVKD. The CDR3 sequence is 15 residues long. The CDR3 region is CATGKVAALTYEQYF. The CDR3 nucleotides are TGTGCCACCGGTAAGGTAGCGGCCCTCACCTACGAGCAGTACTTC.

V gene TRBV27 combines with J gene TRBJ1-1; D remains unclear. The germline CDR1 and CDR2 sequences are MNHEY and SMNVEV (reference sequence). Trimming left V 5 bases short and J 2 bases short, with 6 bases between. The CDR3 contains 12 residues. The CDR3 reads CASSNSNTEAFF. In DNA, the CDR3 is TGTGCCAGCAGTAACAGCAACACTGAAGCTTTCTTT.